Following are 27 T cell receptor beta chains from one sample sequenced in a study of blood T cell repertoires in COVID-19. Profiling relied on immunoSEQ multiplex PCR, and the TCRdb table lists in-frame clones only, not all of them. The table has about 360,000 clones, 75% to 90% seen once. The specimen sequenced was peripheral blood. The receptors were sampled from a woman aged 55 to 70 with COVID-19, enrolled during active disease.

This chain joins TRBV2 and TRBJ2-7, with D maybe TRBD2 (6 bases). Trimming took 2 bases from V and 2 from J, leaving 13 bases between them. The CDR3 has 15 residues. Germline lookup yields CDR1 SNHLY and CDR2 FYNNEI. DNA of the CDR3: TGTGCCAGCAGTGAATTTGGTAGCGGAACCTACGAGCAGTACTTC. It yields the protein CASSEFGSGTYEQYF.

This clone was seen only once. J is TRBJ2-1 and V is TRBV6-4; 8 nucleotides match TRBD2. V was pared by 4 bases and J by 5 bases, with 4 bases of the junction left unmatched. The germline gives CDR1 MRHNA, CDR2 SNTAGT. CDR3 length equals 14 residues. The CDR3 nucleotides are TGTGCCAGCAGTGGGCGGGGGGCACACAATGAGCAGTTCTTC. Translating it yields CASSGRGAHNEQFF.

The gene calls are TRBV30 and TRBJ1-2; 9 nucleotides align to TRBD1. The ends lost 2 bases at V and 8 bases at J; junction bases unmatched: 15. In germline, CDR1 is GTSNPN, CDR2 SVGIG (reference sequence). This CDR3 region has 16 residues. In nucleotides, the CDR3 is TGTGCCTGGAGTCCCCCCGGGACAGGGCGTCAAAGGGGCTACACCTTC. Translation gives CAWSPPGTGRQRGYTF.

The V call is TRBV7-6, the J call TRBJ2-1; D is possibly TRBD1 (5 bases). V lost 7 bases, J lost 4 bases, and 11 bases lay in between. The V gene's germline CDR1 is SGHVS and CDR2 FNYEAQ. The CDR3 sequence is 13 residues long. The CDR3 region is CASTPTAYNEQFF. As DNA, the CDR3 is TGTGCCAGCACCCCGACAGCTTACAATGAGCAGTTCTTC.

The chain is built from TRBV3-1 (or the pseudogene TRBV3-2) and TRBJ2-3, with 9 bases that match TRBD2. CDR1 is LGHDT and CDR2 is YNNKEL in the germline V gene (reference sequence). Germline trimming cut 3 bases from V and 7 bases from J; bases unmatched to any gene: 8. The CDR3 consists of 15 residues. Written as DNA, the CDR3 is TGTGCCAGCAGCCAGGGCGGGGGGGCCCTGAATACGCAGTATTTT. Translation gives CASSQGGGALNTQYF.

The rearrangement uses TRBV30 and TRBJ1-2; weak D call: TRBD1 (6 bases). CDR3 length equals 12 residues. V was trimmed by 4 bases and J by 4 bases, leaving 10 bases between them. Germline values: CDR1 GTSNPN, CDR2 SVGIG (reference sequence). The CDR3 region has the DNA TGTGCCTGGACGCGACAGGTCTATGGCTACACCTTC. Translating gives CAWTRQVYGYTF.

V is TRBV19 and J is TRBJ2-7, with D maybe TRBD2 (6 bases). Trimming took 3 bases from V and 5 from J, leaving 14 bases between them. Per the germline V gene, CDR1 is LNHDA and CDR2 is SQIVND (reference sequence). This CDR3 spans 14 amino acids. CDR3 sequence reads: CASSIRWGDNEQYF. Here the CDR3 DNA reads TGTGCCAGTAGTATCCGTTGGGGGGATAACGAGCAGTACTTC.

CDR3 amino acids: CASKGDVNTIYF. DNA of the CDR3: TGTGCCAGCAAAGGAGACGTGAACACCATATATTTT. The chain has TRBV2 and TRBJ1-3; the D is unclear. This CDR3 is built from 12 residues. Trimming took 7 bases from V and 7 from J, leaving 11 bases between them. The germline V gene encodes CDR1 SNHLY and CDR2 FYNNEI.

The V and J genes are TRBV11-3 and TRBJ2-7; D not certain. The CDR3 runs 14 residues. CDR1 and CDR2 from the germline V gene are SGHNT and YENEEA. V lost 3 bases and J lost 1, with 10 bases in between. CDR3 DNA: TGTGCCAGCAGCTTGTTTGTTACTTCCTACGAGCAGTACTTC. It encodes CASSLFVTSYEQYF.

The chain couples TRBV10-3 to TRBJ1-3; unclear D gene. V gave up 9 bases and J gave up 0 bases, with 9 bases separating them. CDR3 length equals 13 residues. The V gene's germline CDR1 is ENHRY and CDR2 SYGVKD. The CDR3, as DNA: TGTGCCATGGCGGGTGACTCTGGAAACACCATATATTTT. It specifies CAMAGDSGNTIYF.

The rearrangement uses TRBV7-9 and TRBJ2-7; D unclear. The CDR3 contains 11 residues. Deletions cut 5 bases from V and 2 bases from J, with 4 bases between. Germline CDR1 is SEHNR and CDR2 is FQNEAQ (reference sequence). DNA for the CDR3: TGTGCCAGCAGCCCTACCTACGAGCAGTACTTC. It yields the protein CASSPTYEQYF. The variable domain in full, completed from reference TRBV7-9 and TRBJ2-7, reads DTGVSQNPRHKITKRGQNVTFRCDPISEHNRLYWYRQTLGQGPEFLTYFQNEAQLEKSRLLSDRFSAERPKGSFSTLEIQRTEQGDSAMYLCASSPTYEQYFGPGTRLTVT.

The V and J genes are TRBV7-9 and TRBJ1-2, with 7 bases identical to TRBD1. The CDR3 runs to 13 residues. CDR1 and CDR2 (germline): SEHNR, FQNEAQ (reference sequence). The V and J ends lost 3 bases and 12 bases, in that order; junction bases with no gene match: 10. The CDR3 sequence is CASSFKTGTHDTF. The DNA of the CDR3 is TGTGCCAGCAGCTTTAAGACAGGGACCCATGACACCTTC.

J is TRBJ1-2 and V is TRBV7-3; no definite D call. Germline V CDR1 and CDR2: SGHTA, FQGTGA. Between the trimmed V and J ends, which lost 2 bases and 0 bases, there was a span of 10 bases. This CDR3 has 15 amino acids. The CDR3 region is CASSLGENANYGYTF. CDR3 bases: TGTGCCAGCAGCTTAGGGGAGAACGCTAACTATGGCTACACCTTC. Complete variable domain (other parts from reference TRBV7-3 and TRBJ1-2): GAGVSQTPSNKVTEKGKYVELRCDPISGHTALYWYRQSLGQGPEFLIYFQGTGAADDSGLPNDRFFAVRPEGSVSTLKIQRTERGDSAVYLCASSLGENANYGYTFGSGTRLTVV.

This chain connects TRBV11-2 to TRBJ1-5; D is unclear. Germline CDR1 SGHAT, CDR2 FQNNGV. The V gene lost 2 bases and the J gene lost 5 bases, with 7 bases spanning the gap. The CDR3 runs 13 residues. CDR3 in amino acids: CASSLSRDQPQHF. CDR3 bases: TGTGCCAGCAGCTTATCCCGCGATCAGCCCCAGCATTTT.

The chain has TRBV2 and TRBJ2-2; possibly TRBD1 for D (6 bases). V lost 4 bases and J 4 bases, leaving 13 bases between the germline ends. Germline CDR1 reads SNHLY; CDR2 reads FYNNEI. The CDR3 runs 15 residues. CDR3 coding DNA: TGTGCCAGCAGTGTCACAGGGTGGGTCACCGGGGAGCTGTTTTTT. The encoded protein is CASSVTGWVTGELFF.

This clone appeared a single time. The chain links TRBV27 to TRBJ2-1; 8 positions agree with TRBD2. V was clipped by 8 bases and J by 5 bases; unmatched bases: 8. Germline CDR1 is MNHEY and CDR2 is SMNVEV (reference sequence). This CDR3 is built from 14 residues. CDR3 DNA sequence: TGTGCCAGCCGCCGGGGGGGTGTGAACAATGAGCAGTTCTTC. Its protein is CASRRGGVNNEQFF.

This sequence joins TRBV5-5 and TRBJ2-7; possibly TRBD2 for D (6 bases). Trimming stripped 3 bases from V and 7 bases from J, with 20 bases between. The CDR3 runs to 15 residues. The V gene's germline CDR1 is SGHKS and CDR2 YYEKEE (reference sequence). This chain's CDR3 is CASSWSPAGMREQYF. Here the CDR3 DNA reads TGTGCCAGCAGCTGGTCCCCCGCGGGGATGCGTGAGCAGTACTTC.

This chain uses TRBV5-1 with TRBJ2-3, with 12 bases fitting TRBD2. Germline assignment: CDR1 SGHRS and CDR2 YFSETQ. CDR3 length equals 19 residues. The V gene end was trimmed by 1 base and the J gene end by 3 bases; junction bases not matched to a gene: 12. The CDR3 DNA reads TGCGCCAGCAGCTTGTCTCCGGCTAGCGGGGGGGCCGGGACAGATACGCAGTATTTT. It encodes CASSLSPASGGAGTDTQYF.

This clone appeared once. The CDR3 reads CASSVRDRGRDTQYF. CDR3 nucleotides: TGCGCCAGCAGCGTCCGGGACAGGGGGCGGGATACGCAGTATTTT. The chain has TRBV5-1 and TRBJ2-3, with 12 bases fitting TRBD1. Germline-derived CDR1 and CDR2 are SGHRS and YFSETQ. This CDR3 is 15 amino acids long. J lost 6 bases, V lost 4 bases, and 6 bases had no gene match.

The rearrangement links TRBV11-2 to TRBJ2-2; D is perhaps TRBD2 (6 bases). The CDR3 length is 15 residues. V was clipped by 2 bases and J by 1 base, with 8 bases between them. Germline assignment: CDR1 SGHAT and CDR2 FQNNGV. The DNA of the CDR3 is TGTGCCAGCAGCTTACCCGGGGGGAACACCGGGGAGCTGTTTTTT. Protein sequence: CASSLPGGNTGELFF.

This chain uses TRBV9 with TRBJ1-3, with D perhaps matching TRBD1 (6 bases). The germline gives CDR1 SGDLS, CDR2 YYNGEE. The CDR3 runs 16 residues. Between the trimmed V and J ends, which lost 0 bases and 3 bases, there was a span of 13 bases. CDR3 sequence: CASSVGQEVDGNTIYF. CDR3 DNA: TGTGCCAGCAGCGTAGGACAGGAGGTGGATGGAAACACCATATATTTT.

CDR3 DNA sequence: TGTGCCAGCAGCCGACAGTCCTACGAGCAGTACTTC. Residues: CASSRQSYEQYF. The rearrangement joins TRBV13 to TRBJ2-7; D perhaps matches TRBD1 (5 bases). Trimming stripped 5 bases from V and 1 base from J, with 6 bases between. CDR3 length: 12 residues. CDR1 is PRHDT, CDR2 FYEKMQ, per germline (reference sequence).

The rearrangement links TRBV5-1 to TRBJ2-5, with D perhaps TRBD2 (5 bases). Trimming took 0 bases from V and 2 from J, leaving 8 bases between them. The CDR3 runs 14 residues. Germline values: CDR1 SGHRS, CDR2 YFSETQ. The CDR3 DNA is TGCGCCAGCAGCTTGGGAGGGCGTCAAGAGACCCAGTACTTC. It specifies CASSLGGRQETQYF.

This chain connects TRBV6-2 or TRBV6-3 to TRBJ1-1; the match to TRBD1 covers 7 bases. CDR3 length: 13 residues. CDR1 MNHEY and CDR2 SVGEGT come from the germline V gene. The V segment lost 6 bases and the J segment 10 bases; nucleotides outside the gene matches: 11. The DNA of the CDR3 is TGTGCCAGCAGCTTCGGACAGGCCGGCCGAGCTTTCTTT. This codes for CASSFGQAGRAFF.

The CDR3 DNA sequence: TGTGCCAGCAGCTTACGCATCACAGGGGACTATGGCTACACCTTC. It is translated as CASSLRITGDYGYTF. The chain is built from TRBV5-4 and TRBJ1-2; TRBD1 agrees at 7 bases. Trimming took 2 bases from V and 3 from J; bases not matched to a gene: 7. The CDR3 sequence is 15 residues long. CDR1 SGHNT and CDR2 YYREEE come from the germline V gene (reference sequence).

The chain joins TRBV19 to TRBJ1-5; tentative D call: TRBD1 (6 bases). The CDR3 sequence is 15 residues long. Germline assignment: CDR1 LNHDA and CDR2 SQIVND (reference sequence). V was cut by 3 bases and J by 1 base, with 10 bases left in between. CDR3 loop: CASSIFRGSNQPQHF. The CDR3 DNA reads TGTGCCAGTAGTATTTTCAGGGGAAGCAATCAGCCCCAGCATTTT.

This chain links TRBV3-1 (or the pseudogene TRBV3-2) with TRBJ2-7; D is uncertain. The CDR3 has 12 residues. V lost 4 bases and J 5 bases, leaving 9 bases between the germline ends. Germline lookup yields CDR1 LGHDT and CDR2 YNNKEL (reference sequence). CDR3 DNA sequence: TGTGCCAGCAGCCGAGCAGGCGACGAGCAGTACTTC. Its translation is CASSRAGDEQYF.